The clone carrying this T cell receptor beta chain was counted many times. Its antigen remains unidentified. A single record per CDR3 protein comes from TCRdb applying MiXCR to the 5' RACE reads. The data show 240,000 or so distinct CDR3 sequences, around 9.2% seen once. The record originates from a study of CD8 T cells in ankylosing spondylitis. With 0 bases removed from V and 4 bases from J, the gap between germline ends came to 13 bases. The CDR3 spans 15 residues. Notes on the study in general: Matched ankylosing spondylitis synovial fluid reportedly showed significant enrichment of disease-linked clones. Ankylosing spondylitis blood appeared to be characterized by a TCR beta motif of under 10 highly homologous variants. Researchers report that disease-linked clones proved CD8+ and relatively rare in peripheral blood.

The sequencing sample was made of blood, either unsorted or a sorted T cell fraction (not recorded which). The chain carries TRBV12-3 or TRBV12-4 and TRBJ2-7; D may correspond to TRBD1 or TRBD2 (5 bases each). This receptor was obtained from a male donor with ankylosing spondylitis or in good health (not recorded which). The CDR3 DNA follows: TGTGCCAGCAGTTTAGCTGGGGGATCCCTGTACGAGCAGTACTTC. Translated: CASSLAGGSLYEQYF.